The rows below give T cell receptor beta chains drawn from one sample of a study of PD-1 blockade in classical Hodgkin lymphoma. TCRdb's copy holds only in-frame clones and misses some; the assay was immunoSEQ multiplex PCR. The sample has 20,000 to 30,000 clones; about 90% are singletons. The sample consisted of CD4+ T cells from blood. Receptors were obtained from a human donor with classical Hodgkin lymphoma. The CDR3 runs from the conserved cysteine through the conserved F or W. D genes are given only for firm matches. Not all rows give a size; the values are once, few, many and, for expanded clones, a class.

D gene	V gene	clone size	J gene	CDR3 protein	CDR3 DNA
TRBD1	TRBV23-1	.	TRBJ1-4	CASSQSRDRGFPRTNEKLFF	TGCGCCAGCAGTCAATCGAGGGACAGGGGTTTCCCGCGTACTAATGAAAAACTGTTTTTT
TRBD1	TRBV5-1	.	TRBJ2-3	CASSHVGWDRGADTQYF	TGCGCCAGCAGCCACGTAGGATGGGACAGGGGGGCAGATACGCAGTATTTT
TRBD1	TRBV7-8	.	TRBJ2-1	CASSWDRDTNNEQFF	TGTGCCAGCAGTTGGGACAGGGACACCAACAATGAGCAGTTCTTC
.	TRBV4-2	.	TRBJ2-3	CASSQSQRGTDTQYF	TGTGCCAGCAGCCAGTCCCAGCGGGGCACAGATACGCAGTATTTT
TRBD1	TRBV2	.	TRBJ1-4	CASSEGRGLGTNEKLFF	TGTGCCAGCAGTGAAGGCAGGGGGCTAGGAACTAATGAAAAACTGTTTTTT
.	TRBV6-5	.	TRBJ2-3	CASSYSRISSTDTQYF	TGTGCCAGCAGTTATTCTCGCATTTCGAGCACAGATACGCAGTATTTT
.	TRBV27	.	TRBJ2-1	CATGHAGYNEQFF	TGTGCCACCGGCCACGCTGGGTACAATGAGCAGTTCTTC
.	TRBV9	.	TRBJ1-2	CASSVGARSYGYTF	TGTGCCAGCAGCGTAGGGGCGAGAAGCTATGGCTACACCTTC
TRBD1	TRBV25-1	.	TRBJ1-1	CASSEYGQGATEAFF	TGTGCCAGCAGTGAATACGGACAGGGCGCCACTGAAGCTTTCTTT
TRBD2	TRBV28	.	TRBJ2-2	CASSSSGGVIVINTGELFF	TGTGCCAGCAGTTCTAGCGGGGGGGTCATCGTTATAAACACCGGGGAGCTGTTTTTT
.	TRBV5-4	.	TRBJ2-3	CASSLFRGRDTQYF	TGTGCCAGCAGCTTGTTTCGGGGGCGGGATACGCAGTATTTT
.	TRBV19	.	TRBJ2-5	CASSRGREETQYF	TGTGCCAGTAGTCGGGGGAGAGAAGAGACCCAGTACTTC
.	TRBV11-2	.	TRBJ1-1	CASSLVRGLNTEAFF	TGTGCCAGCAGCTTAGTTCGGGGCCTCAACACTGAAGCTTTCTTT
.	TRBV30	.	TRBJ1-3	CAWSVSPLPGNTIYF	TGTGCCTGGAGTGTGAGTCCGCTGCCTGGAAACACCATATATTTT
.	TRBV5-5	.	TRBJ2-7	CASSQQWGDYEQYF	TGTGCCAGCAGCCAACAATGGGGGGACTACGAGCAGTACTTC
TRBD2	TRBV7-9	few	TRBJ2-7	CASSPGGDLFSYEQYF	TGTGCCAGCAGCCCCGGGGGGGATCTATTCTCCTACGAGCAGTACTTC
.	TRBV18	.	TRBJ2-2	CASSPLDPEGGELFF	TGTGCCAGCTCACCTCTCGACCCGGAAGGCGGGGAGCTGTTTTTT
.	TRBV7-2	.	TRBJ2-5	CASSPPGAEETQYF	TGTGCCAGCAGCCCCCCAGGAGCGGAGGAGACCCAGTACTTC
TRBD1	TRBV7-8	once	TRBJ2-7	CASSFDTRGLYEQYF	TGTGCCAGCAGCTTTGATACCAGGGGGCTGTACGAGCAGTACTTC
.	TRBV5-1	.	TRBJ1-3	CASSDTRRGLTSGNTIYF	TGCGCCAGCAGCGACACGAGGAGGGGATTAACCTCTGGAAACACCATATATTTT
TRBD1	TRBV7-2	.	TRBJ1-2	CASSRDRGGYGYTF	TGTGCCAGCAGCCGGGACAGAGGGGGATATGGCTACACCTTC
.	TRBV10-1	.	TRBJ1-2	CASSEVEGSGYTF	TGCGCCAGCAGTGAGGTGGAGGGCTCTGGCTACACCTTC
.	TRBV25-1	few	TRBJ2-1	CASSEYGRDNEQFF	TGTGCCAGCAGTGAATATGGCAGAGACAATGAGCAGTTCTTC
.	TRBV5-1	.	TRBJ2-1	CASTLRERDNEQFF	TGCGCCAGCACCTTGCGAGAGCGGGACAATGAGCAGTTCTTC
.	TRBV7-3	once	TRBJ2-5	CASSPPQGLPETQYF	TGTGCCAGCAGCCCCCCCCAGGGGTTACCAGAGACCCAGTACTTC
TRBD2	TRBV4-3	.	TRBJ2-5	CASSLASAGEETQYF	TGCGCCAGCAGCCTTGCCTCAGCGGGGGAAGAGACCCAGTACTTC
.	TRBV27	.	TRBJ1-5	CASSSRRVDTEQPQHF	TGTGCCAGCAGTTCCCGTCGGGTCGACACAGAACAGCCCCAGCATTTT
.	TRBV5-3	.	TRBJ1-1	CARTLSGGGEQRRCGF	TGTGCCAGAACCCTGTCGGGGGGCGGTGAACAAAGGAGATGTGGTTTT
.	TRBV7-2	.	TRBJ1-2	CASSLGGANYGYTF	TGTGCCAGCAGCTTAGGCGGAGCTAACTATGGCTACACCTTC
.	TRBV5-6	once	TRBJ2-1	CASIKGGGLGPYNEQFF	TGTGCCAGCATAAAAGGGGGGGGCCTTGGACCCTACAATGAGCAGTTCTTC
.	TRBV4-1	.	TRBJ2-1	CASSQVTWVYNEQFF	TGCGCCAGCAGCCAAGTTACGTGGGTCTACAATGAGCAGTTCTTC
.	TRBV11-2	once	TRBJ1-2	CASSGVYGYTF	TGTGCCAGCAGCGGGGTGTACGGCTACACCTTC
.	TRBV27	once	TRBJ1-6	CASSFRGGRPSYNSPLHF	TGTGCCAGCAGTTTCCGGGGGGGGAGACCCTCCTATAATTCACCCCTCCACTTT
.	TRBV7-3	.	TRBJ1-5	CASSLESTISSNQPQHF	TGTGCCAGCAGCTTAGAGTCAACAATATCGAGCAATCAGCCCCAGCATTTT
TRBD2	TRBV10-3	.	TRBJ2-7	CAVSGGRDGYEQYF	TGTGCCGTCAGCGGGGGCAGGGACGGGTACGAGCAGTACTTC
.	TRBV7-2	once	TRBJ2-3	CASSLTLATDTQYF	TGTGCCAGCAGCCTAACACTAGCCACAGATACGCAGTATTTT
.	TRBV18	.	TRBJ2-5	CASSPGLKQETQYF	TGTGCCAGCTCACCGGGACTGAAACAAGAGACCCAGTACTTC
TRBD1	TRBV29-1	.	TRBJ1-1	CSVTGGGGTEAFF	TGCAGCGTTACAGGGGGTGGAGGGACTGAAGCTTTCTTT
.	TRBV7-2	.	TRBJ2-5	CASSPRTAQETQYF	TGTGCCAGCAGCCCTCGGACAGCCCAAGAGACCCAGTACTTC
.	TRBV11-2	.	TRBJ2-2	CASSSFGRTGELFF	TGTGCCAGCAGCTCGTTCGGACGGACCGGGGAGCTGTTTTTT
TRBD2	TRBV14	few	TRBJ2-2	CASSRTSGGLKRTGELFF	TGTGCCAGCAGCCGGACTAGCGGGGGGCTAAAGCGCACCGGGGAGCTGTTTTTT
.	TRBV7-2	.	TRBJ1-1	CASSFSGRHTEAFF	TGTGCCAGCAGCTTCTCCGGACGGCACACTGAAGCTTTCTTT
.	TRBV19	.	TRBJ1-1	CASSRRENTEAFF	TGTGCCAGTAGTCGACGGGAGAACACTGAAGCTTTCTTT
.	TRBV7-8	.	TRBJ2-3	CASSRARDRGTDTQYF	TGTGCCAGCAGCCGGGCTCGGGACCGAGGCACAGATACGCAGTATTTT
.	TRBV19	.	TRBJ2-7	CASSIRGWGYEQYF	TGTGCCAGTAGTATACGGGGCTGGGGCTACGAGCAGTACTTC